This entry concerns a single TCR beta chain. The data are from a study of cytomegalovirus exposure and HLA in healthy donors. Overall study: A prior analysis found 90 million to 120 million unique TCR beta sequences from around 200 million T cells.

PCR employed 60 Vbeta and 13 Jbeta primers. The protocol was immunoSEQ multiplex PCR, while the TCRdb copy is restricted to in-frame clones and leaves out a portion. The data contain about 170,000 clones, about 80% of them singletons. The CDR3 has 11 amino acids. V lost 8 bases, J lost 13 bases, and 5 bases stayed unmatched. Per germline, CDR1 SEHNR and CDR2 FQNEAQ (reference sequence). The TCR sequence derives from a man aged 25-40 years in good health and CMV-seropositive. The sequenced sample consisted of PBMCs. The chain uses TRBV7-9 and TRBJ2-1; 10 bases are shared with TRBD2. CDR3 residues: CASGLAEGQFF. The DNA of the CDR3 is TGTGCCAGCGGACTAGCGGAGGGACAGTTCTTC.